Below, 16 T cell receptor beta chains from the same sample are listed, as sequenced in a study of OX40 agonist ivuxolimab in advanced cancers. Repertoires were generated with immunoSEQ multiplex PCR, while TCRdb's copy carries only in-frame clones and drops some. The repertoire has approximately 70,000 clones, approximately 94% of them found once; the top ten carry 15% to 19%. The input for sequencing was CD4+ or CD8+ T cells sorted from blood, taken in a trial of the OX40 agonist ivuxolimab. The source is an adult with an advanced solid tumor such as melanoma, head and neck, liver or kidney cancer.

The chain employs TRBV30 and TRBJ2-7; a possible D gene is TRBD1 (5 bases). V lost 4 bases and J lost 6, with 16 bases in between. CDR3 length: 13 amino acids. Per germline, CDR1 GTSNPN and CDR2 SVGIG (reference sequence). Here the CDR3 DNA reads TGTGCCTGGACCCGGACCTTAGGGGTCGAGCAGTACTTC. Its protein is CAWTRTLGVEQYF.

The chain recombines TRBV11-2 with TRBJ2-7; 9 positions match TRBD1. This CDR3 contains 15 residues. After removal of 6 bases from V and 4 bases from J, the junction contained 10 bases not matched to a gene. From germline, CDR1 is SGHAT and CDR2 FQNNGV. CDR3 sequence (DNA): TGTGCCAGCAGTTCCTCGACAGGGGGGGGATACGAGCAGTACTTC. Protein product: CASSSSTGGGYEQYF. The entire variable domain, with the rest obtained from reference TRBV11-2 and TRBJ2-7, is as follows: EAGVAQSPRYKIIEKRQSVAFWCNPISGHATLYWYQQILGQGPKLLIQFQNNGVVDDSQLPKDRFSAERLKGVDSTLKIQPAKLEDSAVYLCASSSSTGGGYEQYFGPGTRLTVT.

The chain is built from TRBV14 and TRBJ1-2, with 9 bases matching TRBD1. This CDR3 is 15 amino acids long. Trimming at V came to 6 bases and at J to 2 bases, leaving 7 bases not matched to a gene. Germline V CDR1 and CDR2: SGHDN, FVKESK. In DNA form, the CDR3 reads TGTGCCAGCAGTCAATTCGGACAGGGGAACTATGGCTACACCTTC. This gives the protein CASSQFGQGNYGYTF.

V is TRBV28 and J is TRBJ2-1, with D possibly being TRBD2 (6 bases). Trimming took 5 bases from V and 12 from J, leaving 20 bases between them. This CDR3 region has 14 residues. Germline loops: CDR1 MDHEN, CDR2 SYDVKM. This chain's CDR3 is CASSRPTTTGVQFF. CDR3 nucleotide sequence: TGTGCCAGCAGTCGCCCTACCACGACGGGGGTGCAGTTCTTC.

V is TRBV27 and J is TRBJ1-2; perhaps TRBD1 as D (6 bases). The ends were cut back, 6 bases at V and 4 bases at J, with 21 bases in the middle. CDR1 MNHEY and CDR2 SMNVEV come from the germline V gene (reference sequence). The CDR3 is 16 residues long. CDR3 in amino acids: CASSILGGMSFYGYTF. The CDR3 DNA is TGTGCCAGCAGCATCCTGGGGGGCATGAGCTTCTATGGCTACACCTTC.

The chain couples TRBV4-3 to TRBJ2-7, with 9 bases identical to TRBD2. Trimming cost V 0 bases and J 7 bases; bases outside gene matches: 10. This CDR3 is built from 16 residues. Per the germline V gene, CDR1 is LGHNA and CDR2 is YSLEER. The chain's CDR3 is CASSQEVAGAMGEQYF. In DNA form, the CDR3 reads TGCGCCAGCAGCCAAGAAGTAGCGGGAGCAATGGGGGAGCAGTACTTC.

V usage is TRBV11-2 and J usage is TRBJ2-7; D is possibly TRBD1 or TRBD2 (6 bases each). This CDR3 comprises 15 residues. V was clipped by 1 base and J by 3 bases, with 13 bases between them. Per the germline V gene, CDR1 is SGHAT and CDR2 is FQNNGV. CDR3 in amino acids: CASSLGAGDFYEQYF. DNA of the CDR3: TGTGCCAGCAGCTTAGGTGCAGGGGACTTCTACGAGCAGTACTTC.

This clone was detected only a few times. This rearrangement joins TRBV12-5 to TRBJ1-1; a possible D gene is TRBD1 (5 bases). CDR1 and CDR2 from the germline V gene are LGHNT and FRNRAP. The V gene lost 6 bases and the J gene lost 0 bases, with 8 bases spanning the gap. The CDR3 runs 13 residues. In DNA, the CDR3 is TGTGCTAGTGGAGGGGCGTTGAACACTGAAGCTTTCTTT. Its translation: CASGGALNTEAFF.

The rearrangement links TRBV28 to TRBJ2-1; no definite D call. Trimming cost V 5 bases and J 7 bases, with 12 bases left between them. Germline V gives CDR1 MDHEN, CDR2 SYDVKM. The CDR3 is 13 residues long. The CDR3 protein is CASSKDLRNEQFF. CDR3 nucleotide sequence: TGTGCCAGCAGTAAGGATCTGAGGAATGAGCAGTTCTTC.

This chain links TRBV7-3 with TRBJ2-6, with D unresolved. The CDR3 length is 15 residues. Germline V gives CDR1 SGHTA, CDR2 FQGTGA. With 3 bases removed from V and 2 bases from J, the gap between germline ends came to 8 bases. This CDR3 reads CASSFGGAGANVLTF. In DNA, the CDR3 is TGTGCCAGCAGCTTCGGCGGAGCTGGGGCCAACGTCCTGACTTTC.

The V call is TRBV29-1, the J call TRBJ2-1; tentatively, D is TRBD1 (5 bases). The CDR3 runs to 16 residues. Germline loops: CDR1 SQVTM, CDR2 ANQGSEA. With 1 base removed from V and 6 bases from J, the gap between germline ends came to 19 bases. The CDR3 coding sequence is TGCAGCGTTGAAGGGCTCACAGGCCAGAAAGTCAATGAGCAGTTCTTC. Translating gives CSVEGLTGQKVNEQFF.

The chain couples TRBV2 to TRBJ2-7; 11 nucleotides align to TRBD2. There are 18 residues in the CDR3. Looked up from germline, CDR1 is SNHLY and CDR2 is FYNNEI. Trimming cost V 10 bases and J 0 bases; bases outside gene matches: 17. CDR3 in amino acids: CANGGVSSSGRTSYEQYF. In DNA form, the CDR3 reads TGTGCCAACGGGGGGGTTTCTTCTAGCGGGAGGACCTCCTACGAGCAGTACTTC.

V usage is TRBV27 and J usage is TRBJ2-1; 11 bases agree with TRBD2. The germline CDR1 and CDR2 sequences are MNHEY and SMNVEV (reference sequence). Unmatched junction bases numbered 5, after V lost 3 bases and J lost 7 bases. This CDR3 spans 15 amino acids. The CDR3 bases are TGTGCCAGCAGTTTGAGGCTAGCGGGGGGAAATGAGCAGTTCTTC. This sequence encodes CASSLRLAGGNEQFF.

The J gene is TRBJ2-1, the V gene TRBV27; D is ambiguous. The germline gives CDR1 MNHEY, CDR2 SMNVEV (reference sequence). The V end lost 7 bases, the J end lost 4 bases, and 14 bases lay between the germline ends. The length of the CDR3 is 14 residues. CDR3 loop: CASTAGPGYNEQFF. The CDR3 region has the DNA TGTGCCAGCACGGCTGGTCCAGGATACAATGAGCAGTTCTTC.

This chain links TRBV19 with TRBJ2-7; 8 bases map to TRBD2. Germline-derived CDR1 and CDR2 are LNHDA and SQIVND (reference sequence). Unmatched junction bases numbered 7, after V lost 6 bases and J lost 6 bases. This CDR3 contains 13 residues. The CDR3 region is CASSPGRGGEQYF. CDR3 DNA sequence: TGTGCCAGTAGCCCCGGGAGGGGGGGCGAGCAGTACTTC. Filled out from reference TRBV19 and TRBJ2-7, the complete variable domain reads DGGITQSPKYLFRKEGQNVTLSCEQNLNHDAMYWYRQDPGQGLRLIYYSQIVNDFQKGDIAEGYSVSREKKESFPLTVTSAQKNPTAFYLCASSPGRGGEQYFGPGTRLTVT.

This clone was detected once. V and J are TRBV27 and TRBJ2-3; D may be TRBD1 or TRBD2 (5 bases each). V was trimmed by 6 bases and J by 1 base, leaving 20 bases between them. CDR3 length: 17 residues. CDR1 MNHEY and CDR2 SMNVEV come from the germline V gene (reference sequence). In nucleotides, the CDR3 is TGTGCCAGCAGGAGAACGGGACGCGGCTTTCGCACAGATACGCAGTATTTT. Encoded protein: CASRRTGRGFRTDTQYF.